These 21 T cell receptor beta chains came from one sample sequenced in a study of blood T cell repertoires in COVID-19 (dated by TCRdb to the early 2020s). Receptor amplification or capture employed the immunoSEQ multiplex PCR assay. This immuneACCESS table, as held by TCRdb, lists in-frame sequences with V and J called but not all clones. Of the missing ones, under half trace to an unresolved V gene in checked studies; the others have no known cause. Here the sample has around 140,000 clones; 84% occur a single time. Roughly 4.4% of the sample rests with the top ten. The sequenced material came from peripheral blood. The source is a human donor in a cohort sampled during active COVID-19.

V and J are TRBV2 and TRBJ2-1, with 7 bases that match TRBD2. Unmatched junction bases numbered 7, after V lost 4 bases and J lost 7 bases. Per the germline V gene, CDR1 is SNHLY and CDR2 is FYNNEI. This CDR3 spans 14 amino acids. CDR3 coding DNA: TGTGCCAGCAGTGTTAGCTCTAGCGGAAATGAGCAGTTCTTC. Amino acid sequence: CASSVSSSGNEQFF. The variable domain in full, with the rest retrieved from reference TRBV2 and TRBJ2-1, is EPEVTQTPSHQVTQMGQEVILRCVPISNHLYFYWYRQILGQKVEFLVSFYNNEISEKSEIFDDQFSVERPDGSNFTLKIRSTKLEDSAMYFCASSVSSSGNEQFFGPGTRLTVL.

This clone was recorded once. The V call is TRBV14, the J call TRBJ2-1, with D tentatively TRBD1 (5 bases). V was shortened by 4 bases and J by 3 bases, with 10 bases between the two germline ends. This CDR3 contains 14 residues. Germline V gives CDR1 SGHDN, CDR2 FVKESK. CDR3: CASSRTQDYNEQFF. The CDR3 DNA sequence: TGTGCCAGCAGCCGCACACAGGACTACAATGAGCAGTTCTTC.

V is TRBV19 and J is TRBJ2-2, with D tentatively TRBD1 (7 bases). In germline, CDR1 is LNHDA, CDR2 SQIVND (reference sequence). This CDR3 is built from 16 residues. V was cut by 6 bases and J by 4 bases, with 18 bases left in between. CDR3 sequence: CASSPQGGSGTGELFF. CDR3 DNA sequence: TGTGCCAGTAGCCCCCAGGGGGGAAGTGGCACCGGGGAGCTGTTTTTT.

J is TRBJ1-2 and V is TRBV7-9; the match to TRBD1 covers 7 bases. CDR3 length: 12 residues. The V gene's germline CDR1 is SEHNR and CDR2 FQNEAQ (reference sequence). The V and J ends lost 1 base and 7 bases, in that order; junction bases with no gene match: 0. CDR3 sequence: CASSLGQGGYTF. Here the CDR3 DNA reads TGTGCCAGCAGCTTAGGACAGGGTGGCTACACCTTC.

The CDR3 reads CASSRPTTGLAKNIQYF. For the CDR3, the DNA is TGCGCCAGCAGCCGCCCGACGACAGGATTAGCCAAAAACATTCAGTACTTC. The chain recombines TRBV4-1 with TRBJ2-4; maybe TRBD1 (6 bases). V lost 4 bases, J lost 0 bases, and 16 bases lay in between. The CDR3 loop spans 17 amino acids. The germline V gene has CDR1 MGHRA and CDR2 YSYEKL.

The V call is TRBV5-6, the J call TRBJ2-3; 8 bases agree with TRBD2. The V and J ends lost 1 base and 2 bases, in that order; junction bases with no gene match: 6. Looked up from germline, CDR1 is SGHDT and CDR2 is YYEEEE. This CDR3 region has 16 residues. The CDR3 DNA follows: TGTGCCAGCAGCTTGACAGGGACTAGTCACACAGATACGCAGTATTTT. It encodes CASSLTGTSHTDTQYF.

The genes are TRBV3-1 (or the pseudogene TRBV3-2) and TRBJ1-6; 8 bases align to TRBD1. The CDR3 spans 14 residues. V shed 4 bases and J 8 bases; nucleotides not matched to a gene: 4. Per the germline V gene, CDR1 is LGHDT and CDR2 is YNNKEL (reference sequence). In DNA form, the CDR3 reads TGTGCCAGCAGCCGGACAGGGTTTGATTCACCCCTCCACTTT. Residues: CASSRTGFDSPLHF.

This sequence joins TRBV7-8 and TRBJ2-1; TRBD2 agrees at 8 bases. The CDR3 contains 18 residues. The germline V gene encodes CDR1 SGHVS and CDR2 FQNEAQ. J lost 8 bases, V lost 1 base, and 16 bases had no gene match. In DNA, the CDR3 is TGTGCCAGCAGCTTAGGAGCCGGGGGGGCGAGCAAAAGGGATGAGCAGTTCTTC. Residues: CASSLGAGGASKRDEQFF.

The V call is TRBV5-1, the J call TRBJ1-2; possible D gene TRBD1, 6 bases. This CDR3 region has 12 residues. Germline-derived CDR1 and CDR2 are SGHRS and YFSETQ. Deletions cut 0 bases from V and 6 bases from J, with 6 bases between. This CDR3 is CASSLDRDGYTF. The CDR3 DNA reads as TGCGCCAGCAGCTTGGACAGGGATGGCTACACCTTC.

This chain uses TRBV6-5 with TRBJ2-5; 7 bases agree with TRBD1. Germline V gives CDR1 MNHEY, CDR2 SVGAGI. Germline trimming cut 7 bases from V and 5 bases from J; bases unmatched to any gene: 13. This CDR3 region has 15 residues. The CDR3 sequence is CASTRGGQKGETQYF. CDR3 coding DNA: TGTGCCAGCACCCGAGGGGGACAGAAAGGGGAGACCCAGTACTTC.

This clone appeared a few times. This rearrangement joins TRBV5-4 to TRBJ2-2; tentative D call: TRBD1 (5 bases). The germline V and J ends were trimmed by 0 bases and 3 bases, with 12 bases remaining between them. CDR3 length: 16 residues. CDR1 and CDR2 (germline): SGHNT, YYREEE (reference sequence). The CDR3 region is CASSLEAGMDTGELFF. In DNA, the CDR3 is TGTGCCAGCAGCTTGGAAGCAGGGATGGACACCGGGGAGCTGTTTTTT.

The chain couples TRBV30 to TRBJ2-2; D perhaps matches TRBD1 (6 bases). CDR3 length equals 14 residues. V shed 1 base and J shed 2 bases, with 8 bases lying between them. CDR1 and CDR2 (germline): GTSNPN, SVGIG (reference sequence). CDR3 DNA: TGTGCCTGGAGTGGCAGGGGTAACACCGGGGAGCTGTTTTTT. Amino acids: CAWSGRGNTGELFF.

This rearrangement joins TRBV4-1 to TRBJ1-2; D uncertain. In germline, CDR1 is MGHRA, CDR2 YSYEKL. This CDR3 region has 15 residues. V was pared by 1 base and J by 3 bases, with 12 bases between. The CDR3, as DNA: TGCGCCAGCAGCCAAGGGGAGACCGGGGACTATGGCTACACCTTC. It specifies CASSQGETGDYGYTF.

The CDR3 loop reads CASSTSGRKYNEQFF. Written as DNA, the CDR3 is TGTGCCAGCAGTACTAGCGGGCGGAAGTACAATGAGCAGTTCTTC. This rearrangement joins TRBV14 to TRBJ2-1, with 9 bases aligning to TRBD2. Germline V gives CDR1 SGHDN, CDR2 FVKESK. V gave up 6 bases and J gave up 4 bases; unmatched junction bases: 7. CDR3 size: 15 residues.

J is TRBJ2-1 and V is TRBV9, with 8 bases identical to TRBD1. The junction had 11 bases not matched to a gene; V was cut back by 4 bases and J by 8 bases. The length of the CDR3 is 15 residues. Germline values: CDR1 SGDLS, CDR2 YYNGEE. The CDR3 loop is CASSTRTGPKYEQFF. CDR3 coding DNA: TGTGCCAGCAGCACCCGGACAGGGCCCAAGTATGAGCAGTTCTTC.

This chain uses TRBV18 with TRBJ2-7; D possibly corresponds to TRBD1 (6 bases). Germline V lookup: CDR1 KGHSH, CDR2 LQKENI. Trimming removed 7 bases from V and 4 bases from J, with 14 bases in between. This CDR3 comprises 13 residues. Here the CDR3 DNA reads TGTGCCAGCTGTAAGGAAGGGGGTTACGAGCAGTACTTC. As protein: CASCKEGGYEQYF.

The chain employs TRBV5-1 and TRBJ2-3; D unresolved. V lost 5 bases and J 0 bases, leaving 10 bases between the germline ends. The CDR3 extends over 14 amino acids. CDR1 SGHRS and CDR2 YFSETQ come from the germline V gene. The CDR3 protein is CASRFLYSTDTQYF. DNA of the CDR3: TGCGCCAGCAGATTTCTATACAGCACAGATACGCAGTATTTT.

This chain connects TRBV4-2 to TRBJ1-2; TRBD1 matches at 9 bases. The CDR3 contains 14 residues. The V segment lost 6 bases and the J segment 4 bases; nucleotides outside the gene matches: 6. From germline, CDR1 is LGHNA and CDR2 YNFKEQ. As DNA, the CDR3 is TGTGCCAGCAGTCCAACAGGGGGCATCTATGGCTACACCTTC. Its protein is CASSPTGGIYGYTF.

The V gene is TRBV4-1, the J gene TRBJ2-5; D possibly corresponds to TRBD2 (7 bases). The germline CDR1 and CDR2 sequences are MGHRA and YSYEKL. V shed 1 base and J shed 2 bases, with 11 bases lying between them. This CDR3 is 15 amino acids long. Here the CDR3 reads CASSQAEGGQETQYF. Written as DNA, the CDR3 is TGCGCCAGCAGCCAAGCCGAGGGGGGGCAAGAGACCCAGTACTTC.

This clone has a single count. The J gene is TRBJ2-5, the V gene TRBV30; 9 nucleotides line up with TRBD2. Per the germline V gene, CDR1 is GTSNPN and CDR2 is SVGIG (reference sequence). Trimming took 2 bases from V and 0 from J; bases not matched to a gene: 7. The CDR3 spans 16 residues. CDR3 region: CAWSPPTSGYQETQYF. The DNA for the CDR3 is TGTGCCTGGAGTCCCCCGACTAGCGGATACCAAGAGACCCAGTACTTC.

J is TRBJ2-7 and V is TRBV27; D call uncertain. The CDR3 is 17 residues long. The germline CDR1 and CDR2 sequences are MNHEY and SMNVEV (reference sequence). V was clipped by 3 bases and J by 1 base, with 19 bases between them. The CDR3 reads CASSFQRDSIWSYEQYV. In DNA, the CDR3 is TGTGCCAGCAGTTTTCAGCGAGACTCGATTTGGTCCTACGAGCAGTACGTC.